This T cell receptor beta chain was captured in a study of T cell responses to AZD1222 COVID-19 vaccine. This clone has only a few counts. Its antigen is unidentified. Profiling relied on immunoSEQ multiplex PCR, and the TCRdb table lists in-frame clones only, not all of them. The sample carries 130,000 to 150,000 clones, approximately 90% recorded once. Study observations and caveats: Seropositive at baseline were only six AZD1222 recipients.

V lost 3 bases, J lost 4 bases, and 14 bases lay in between. CDR3 length: 15 amino acids. CDR1 and CDR2 (germline): LNHDA, SQIVND (reference sequence). The rearrangement joins TRBV19 to TRBJ2-3; D gene unclear. This receptor was taken from an adult in good health. Source: peripheral blood, taken on day 0 of AZD1222 vaccination. The CDR3 region has the DNA TGTGCCAGTAGTATTTCGGCGCAGGCGGCAGATACGCAGTATTTT. This sequence encodes CASSISAQAADTQYF.